This TCR beta chain was identified in a study of OX40 agonist ivuxolimab in advanced cancers. A note on the overall study: Ivuxolimab, which targeted the costimulatory receptor OX40 (CD134), was an agonistic, fully human IgG2 monoclonal antibody. Intravenous ivuxolimab was administered to patients every 2 weeks at six dose levels: 0.01, 0.1, 0.3, 1.5, 3 and 10 mg/kg. Of the 50 to 55 dose-escalation patients, hepatocellular carcinoma was present in around 19, melanoma in approximately 15, renal cell carcinoma in 9 and head and neck cancer in 9. A male proportion of around 81% and a mean age of roughly 55 years, ranging from about 20 to 80, were recorded for the dose-escalation cohort. Prior anti-PD-1, anti-PD-L1 or anti-CTLA-4 therapy was permitted, and approximately 40% of dose-escalation patients had received checkpoint inhibitors. Partial responses were achieved by three dose-escalation patients, of whom one had hepatocellular carcinoma and two had cutaneous melanoma. The purpose of peripheral TCRbeta sequencing was to test whether ivuxolimab changed TCR sequence diversity and led to clonal T-cell expansion. The paper describes the monotherapy dose-escalation part (N of about 52 patients) of the phase I trial of ivuxolimab.

What the work shows at the level of the full study, not this receptor alone: At doses from 0.1 to 3.0 mg/kg, clonal expansion was seen in both CD4+ and CD8+ blood T cells between baseline and week 6. On average, CD8+ T cells showed more expanded clones than CD4+ T cells after ivuxolimab. The antigen specificity of the clonally expanded peripheral T cells was not determined. Low levels of normalized T-cell clonal expansion were also shown by some nonresponding patients. In the 0.1-3.0 mg/kg groups, partial responders had among the lowest normalized peripheral clonal expansion, particularly in CD8+ T cells.

Patients with autoimmune disease history or receiving systemic immunosuppression were excluded from the trial. Peripheral blood for TCR sequencing was drawn from every dose cohort at baseline, at cycle 4 day 1 and at cycle 7 day 1. The samples were drawn from a first-in-human, open-label, multicenter phase I dose-escalation trial of ivuxolimab. Adults with locally advanced or metastatic melanoma, renal cell, hepatocellular, or head and neck squamous cell carcinoma were enrolled in the trial. Before TCR sequencing, CD4+ T cells and CD8+ T cells from peripheral blood were sorted into separate populations. Regarding this clone: Its antigen specificity is not known. Nothing much larger sits one base from this clone, and base qualities are not available.

Based on the germline V gene (reference sequence), the CDR1 and CDR2 sequences are LNHDA and SQIVND. A distance of 14 bases separates the germline ends of V and J, which lose 9 bases and 5 bases respectively. The CDR3 has 13 amino acids, counting the end cysteine and phenylalanine. Of all the DNA, just the CDR3 is kept, 39 bases in frame from base 1. Genomic DNA was isolated from the sorted cells so that the TCRbeta CDR3 region could be sequenced. TCRbeta CDR3 regions were sequenced using the immunoSEQ Assay. TCRdb limited this immuneACCESS table to in-frame rearrangements with V and J called. A share of clones is missing; checked studies link under half to unresolved V genes, and the rest is unexplained. This sample comprises 9,800 or so clones, around 92% of them detected only once. The biggest ten clones account for roughly 13% of the sample.

Here the sequenced sample was CD4+ or CD8+ T cells sorted from blood, taken in a trial of the OX40 agonist ivuxolimab. Recombination connected TRBV19 to TRBJ1-5; there is no confident call for the D gene. This clonotype originated in an adult with an advanced solid tumor such as melanoma, head and neck, liver or kidney cancer. The base sequence is TGTGCCAGCAAGAGGGTGTCGGATCAGCCCCAGCATTTT. This codes for CASKRVSDQPQHF.